Following are 29 T cell receptor beta chains from one sample sequenced in a study of OX40 agonist ivuxolimab in advanced cancers. Libraries were prepared by immunoSEQ multiplex PCR; TCRdb keeps only in-frame clonotypes and omits some of them. The sample has about 92,000 clones, 91% seen once. This specimen consisted of CD4+ or CD8+ T cells sorted from blood, obtained in a trial of the OX40 agonist ivuxolimab. The receptor set was obtained from an adult with an advanced solid tumor such as melanoma, head and neck, liver or kidney cancer.

This clone was counted a few times. The chain links TRBV5-1 to TRBJ2-3; 8 bases align to TRBD1. The V gene end was trimmed by 5 bases and the J gene end by 4 bases; junction bases not matched to a gene: 9. The CDR3 has 15 residues. Germline CDR1 SGHRS, CDR2 YFSETQ. The CDR3 DNA reads as TGCGCCAGCAGTGAGAGCGGACAGGGCGCAGATACGCAGTATTTT. Translating gives CASSESGQGADTQYF.

This clone was seen only once. CDR3 DNA: TGTGCCAGTAGTACTAACCTAGGTCGTTCCTACGAGCAGTACTTC. Translation gives CASSTNLGRSYEQYF. The rearrangement links TRBV19 to TRBJ2-7; the D is unclear. V was shortened by 4 bases and J by 1 base, with 14 bases between the two germline ends. Germline-derived CDR1 and CDR2 are LNHDA and SQIVND (reference sequence). The CDR3 has 15 amino acids. Filled out from reference TRBV19 and TRBJ2-7, the complete variable domain reads DGGITQSPKYLFRKEGQNVTLSCEQNLNHDAMYWYRQDPGQGLRLIYYSQIVNDFQKGDIAEGYSVSREKKESFPLTVTSAQKNPTAFYLCASSTNLGRSYEQYFGPGTRLTVT.

This chain connects TRBV5-1 to TRBJ2-3; TRBD2 aligns across 14 bases. V trimming: 3 bases; J trimming: 2 bases; junction bases outside the gene matches: 8. CDR1 and CDR2 (germline): SGHRS, YFSETQ. The CDR3 covers 18 residues. The CDR3: CASSSGTSGRGPTDTQYF. CDR3 in DNA: TGCGCCAGCAGCTCAGGGACTAGCGGGAGAGGTCCCACAGATACGCAGTATTTT.

The genes are TRBV2 and TRBJ2-2, with D perhaps matching TRBD2 (6 bases). V shed 8 bases and J shed 4 bases, with 14 bases lying between them. Germline V lookup: CDR1 SNHLY, CDR2 FYNNEI. This CDR3 comprises 14 residues. The CDR3 coding sequence is TGTGCCAGCGGCGGAGGGGCCGGCACCGGGGAGCTGTTTTTT. Amino acids: CASGGGAGTGELFF.

This chain connects TRBV7-8 to TRBJ2-5; D perhaps matches TRBD1 (6 bases). This CDR3 is 13 amino acids long. Germline CDR1 and CDR2: SGHVS and FQNEAQ. The germline V and J ends were trimmed by 5 bases and 2 bases, with 9 bases remaining between them. The CDR3 bases are TGTGCCAGCAGCCGACAGGTACAAGAGACCCAGTACTTC. This translates into CASSRQVQETQYF. The full variable domain, its missing parts supplied by reference TRBV7-8 and TRBJ2-5, is GAGVSQSPRYKVAKRGQDVALRCDPISGHVSLFWYQQALGQGPEFLTYFQNEAQLDKSGLPSDRFFAERPEGSVSTLKIQRTQQEDSAVYLCASSRQVQETQYFGPGTRLLVL.

The V call is TRBV10-3, the J call TRBJ1-1; 7 bases agree with TRBD1. The germline V gene encodes CDR1 ENHRY and CDR2 SYGVKD. Trimming cost V 3 bases and J 8 bases; bases outside gene matches: 9. The CDR3 runs to 14 residues. The CDR3 region is CAISDGQGGLEAFF. The CDR3 bases are TGTGCCATCAGTGACGGGCAGGGGGGGCTAGAAGCTTTCTTT.

The rearrangement joins TRBV29-1 to TRBJ1-4; D is uncertain. The V gene lost 2 bases and the J gene lost 16 bases, with 17 bases spanning the gap. The CDR3 contains 12 residues. CDR1 SQVTM and CDR2 ANQGSEA come from the germline V gene. Here the CDR3 DNA reads TGCAGCGTTGAACTATCTCCGGGGATAGGGTTTTTT. The encoded protein is CSVELSPGIGFF.

This rearrangement joins TRBV7-9 to TRBJ2-7; D is perhaps TRBD1 (6 bases). Germline CDR1 is SEHNR and CDR2 is FQNEAQ (reference sequence). This CDR3 contains 15 residues. Trimming stripped 0 bases from V and 4 bases from J, with 13 bases between. The CDR3 loop is CASSLAGQLGYEQYF. The CDR3 DNA is TGTGCCAGCAGCTTAGCAGGACAGCTTGGATACGAGCAGTACTTC.

The gene calls are TRBV7-9 and TRBJ1-1; D gene uncertain. CDR1 is SEHNR and CDR2 is FQNEAQ in the germline V gene (reference sequence). Trimming removed 3 bases from V and 5 bases from J, with 10 bases in between. The length of the CDR3 is 13 residues. CDR3 in amino acids: CASSLEGETEAFF. DNA of the CDR3: TGTGCCAGCAGCTTGGAGGGTGAGACTGAAGCTTTCTTT.

The J gene is TRBJ1-2, the V gene TRBV7-2; perhaps TRBD1 as D (6 bases). The CDR3 sequence is 15 residues long. With 5 bases removed from V and 0 bases from J, the gap between germline ends came to 13 bases. The germline CDR1 and CDR2 sequences are SGHTA and FQGNSA. The CDR3, as DNA: TGTGCCAGCAGCGAAGACAGGATCACTAACTATGGCTACACCTTC. It yields the protein CASSEDRITNYGYTF. The whole variable domain, remainder taken from reference TRBV7-2 and TRBJ1-2, is GAGVSQSPSNKVTEKGKDVELRCDPISGHTALYWYRQSLGQGLEFLIYFQGNSAPDKSGLPSDRFSAERTGGSVSTLTIQRTQQEDSAVYLCASSEDRITNYGYTFGSGTRLTVV.

The chain uses TRBV7-2 and TRBJ1-2, with D unresolved. Trimming took 5 bases from V and 5 from J, leaving 15 bases between them. CDR1 SGHTA and CDR2 FQGNSA come from the germline V gene. The CDR3 covers 14 residues. DNA of the CDR3: TGTGCCAGCAGCCCCTCGGGCGGCCTATATGGCTACACCTTC. Its protein product is CASSPSGGLYGYTF.

J is TRBJ1-2 and V is TRBV27, with D perhaps matching TRBD1 (6 bases). The CDR3 sequence is 16 residues long. Trimming removed 6 bases at V and 8 bases at J, with 25 bases between. Per germline, CDR1 MNHEY and CDR2 SMNVEV (reference sequence). CDR3 in DNA: TGTGCCAGCAGCCACGCAACAGGGTTTTCCTATCTCGGCTACACCTTC. Residues: CASSHATGFSYLGYTF.

CDR3 amino acids: CASSGRDTYRVNEQFF. The CDR3 DNA sequence: TGTGCCAGCAGTGGCCGGGACACATACCGGGTCAATGAGCAGTTCTTC. The gene calls are TRBV2 and TRBJ2-1; TRBD1 is a possible D gene (6 bases). Germline CDR1 and CDR2: SNHLY and FYNNEI. This CDR3 has 16 residues. The V and J ends lost 4 bases and 6 bases respectively, with 19 bases between them.

This clone has more than one count but fewer than ten. The chain has TRBV11-2 and TRBJ2-2, with unresolved D. The ends were cut back, 8 bases at V and 3 bases at J, with 4 bases in the middle. CDR1 is SGHAT, CDR2 FQNNGV, per germline. The CDR3 has 11 residues. This CDR3 reads CASRDTGELFF. Written as DNA, the CDR3 is TGTGCCAGCCGAGACACCGGGGAGCTGTTTTTT.

The rearrangement links TRBV2 to TRBJ2-7, with 7 bases identical to TRBD1. The V gene end was trimmed by 6 bases and the J gene end by 1 base; junction bases not matched to a gene: 9. Germline assignment: CDR1 SNHLY and CDR2 FYNNEI. This CDR3 region has 15 residues. In nucleotides, the CDR3 is TGTGCCAGCAGCCATTCCGGGACAGCTTCCTACGAGCAGTACTTC. Translating it yields CASSHSGTASYEQYF. Drawing the rest from reference TRBV2 and TRBJ2-7, the complete variable domain is EPEVTQTPSHQVTQMGQEVILRCVPISNHLYFYWYRQILGQKVEFLVSFYNNEISEKSEIFDDQFSVERPDGSNFTLKIRSTKLEDSAMYFCASSHSGTASYEQYFGPGTRLTVT.

The chain employs TRBV21-1 and TRBJ1-2. TRBV21-1 has pseudogene status. This CDR3 contains 15 residues. CDR3 in amino acids: CASSKGERGGHGYTF. The CDR3, as DNA: TGTGCCAGCAGCAAAGGAGAAAGGGGGGGTCATGGCTACACCTTC.

This chain uses TRBV5-4 with TRBJ2-3, with TRBD2 matching 7 bases. Germline V gives CDR1 SGHNT, CDR2 YYREEE (reference sequence). This CDR3 contains 15 residues. Germline trimming cut 0 bases from V and 5 bases from J; bases unmatched to any gene: 6. The CDR3 loop reads CASSLGEGRGDTQYF. The CDR3 DNA sequence: TGTGCCAGCAGCTTGGGGGAGGGCCGGGGAGATACGCAGTATTTT. The whole variable domain, filled in from reference TRBV5-4 and TRBJ2-3, reads ETGVTQSPTHLIKTRGQQVTLRCSSQSGHNTVSWYQQALGQGPQFIFQYYREEENGRGNFPPRFSGLQFPNYSSELNVNALELDDSALYLCASSLGEGRGDTQYFGPGTRLTVL.

This chain links TRBV9 with TRBJ1-4, with 9 bases aligning to TRBD1. Germline trimming cut 4 bases from V and 5 bases from J; bases unmatched to any gene: 9. The CDR3 has 16 residues. Per the germline V gene, CDR1 is SGDLS and CDR2 is YYNGEE. The CDR3 coding sequence is TGTGCCAGCAGCCCCAGGAGAGGACAGGGGAATGAAAAACTGTTTTTT. Translation: CASSPRRGQGNEKLFF.

The rearrangement joins TRBV11-2 to TRBJ2-6, with 9 positions matching TRBD2. V lost 6 bases and J lost 0; bases outside the gene matches: 12. Germline CDR1 and CDR2: SGHAT and FQNNGV. There are 19 residues in the CDR3. This chain's CDR3 is CASRSTGTSSNSGANVLTF. The DNA for the CDR3 is TGTGCCAGCAGGTCTACCGGGACTAGCAGCAACTCTGGGGCCAACGTCCTGACTTTC.

The chain combines TRBV19 with TRBJ2-1, with 7 bases identical to TRBD2. CDR3 size: 14 residues. The ends lost 3 bases at V and 3 bases at J; junction bases unmatched: 2. The germline CDR1 and CDR2 sequences are LNHDA and SQIVND (reference sequence). Here the CDR3 reads CASSMGLSYNEQFF. As DNA, the CDR3 is TGTGCCAGTAGTATGGGACTAAGCTACAATGAGCAGTTCTTC.

The V gene is TRBV6-6, the J gene TRBJ2-3; D might be TRBD2 (6 bases). V shed 8 bases and J shed 3 bases, with 6 bases lying between them. The CDR3 length is 11 residues. CDR1 is MNHNY and CDR2 is SVGAGI in the germline V gene (reference sequence). The CDR3: CASRGTDTQYF. The CDR3 coding sequence is TGTGCCAGCCGGGGGACAGATACGCAGTATTTT.

The J gene is TRBJ1-5, the V gene TRBV11-3; 7 nucleotides agree with TRBD1. The CDR3 extends over 14 amino acids. Germline V lookup: CDR1 SGHNT, CDR2 YENEEA. The V segment lost 5 bases and the J segment 6 bases; nucleotides outside the gene matches: 7. CDR3 DNA sequence: TGTGCCAGCAGCCCCGGGACAGCCTTTCAGCCCCAGCATTTT. This translates into CASSPGTAFQPQHF.

V usage is TRBV19 and J usage is TRBJ2-3, with 9 bases matching TRBD1. With V trimmed by 5 bases and J by 0 bases, 9 bases remained unmatched. The CDR3 runs 17 residues. The germline CDR1 and CDR2 sequences are LNHDA and SQIVND (reference sequence). The CDR3 here is CASSGWDRATSTDTQYF. For the CDR3, the DNA is TGTGCCAGTAGTGGCTGGGACAGGGCGACTAGCACAGATACGCAGTATTTT.

The chain has TRBV5-5 and TRBJ2-7; 11 bases agree with TRBD1. Germline lookup yields CDR1 SGHKS and CDR2 YYEKEE (reference sequence). The CDR3 runs to 14 residues. After removal of 5 bases from V and 9 bases from J, the junction contained 10 bases not matched to a gene. The CDR3 sequence: CASRAGTGGVGQYF. CDR3 sequence (DNA): TGTGCCAGCAGGGCCGGGACAGGGGGAGTCGGGCAGTACTTC. Full variable domain (rest looked up from reference TRBV5-5 and TRBJ2-7): DAGVTQSPTHLIKTRGQQVTLRCSPISGHKSVSWYQQVLGQGPQFIFQYYEKEERGRGNFPDRFSARQFPNYSSELNVNALLLGDSALYLCASRAGTGGVGQYFGPGTRLTVT.

V is TRBV7-2 and J is TRBJ2-7; 9 bases line up with TRBD1. The germline V gene encodes CDR1 SGHTA and CDR2 FQGNSA. The CDR3 is 15 amino acids. The junction had 7 bases not matched to a gene; V was cut back by 5 bases and J by 2 bases. CDR3 loop: CASSADRGFTYEQYF. In DNA form, the CDR3 reads TGTGCCAGCAGCGCGGACAGGGGCTTCACCTACGAGCAGTACTTC.

This clone was seen a single time. CDR3 nucleotide sequence: TGCGCCAGCGAACTGGCGGGAGGGAGAAATGAGCAGTTCTTC. Its translation: CASELAGGRNEQFF. The chain employs TRBV5-1 and TRBJ2-1; 9 bases agree with TRBD2. V was clipped by 7 bases and J by 7 bases; unmatched bases: 9. The germline CDR1 and CDR2 sequences are SGHRS and YFSETQ. This CDR3 is built from 14 residues.

Written as DNA, the CDR3 is TGTGCCACCAGCAGTGACCGACTTGTCAATACGCAGTATTTT. Its translation: CATSSDRLVNTQYF. This chain connects TRBV15 to TRBJ2-3, with D unresolved. The CDR3 sequence is 14 residues long. V was clipped by 3 bases and J by 7 bases, with 14 bases between them. Germline CDR1 LNHNV, CDR2 YYDKDF (reference sequence).

V gene TRBV29-1 combines with J gene TRBJ2-2, with 16 bases identical to TRBD2. J gave up 7 bases and V 4 bases, and 9 bases lay outside the gene matches. The CDR3 is 17 residues long. Germline CDR1 and CDR2: SQVTM and ANQGSEA. CDR3 sequence (DNA): TGCAGCGTTGTTTCGGGACTAGCGGGAGGGCCGGTCGGGGAGCTGTTTTTT. Protein sequence: CSVVSGLAGGPVGELFF.

The rearrangement joins TRBV18 to TRBJ1-1, with no clear D. Germline V gene data show CDR1 as KGHSH and CDR2 as LQKENI. The CDR3 is 14 amino acids. V was clipped by 4 bases and J by 2 bases, with 11 bases between them. The CDR3 reads CASSLSRGNTEAFF. CDR3 coding DNA: TGTGCCAGCTCACTATCCCGCGGAAACACTGAAGCTTTCTTT.